The entry below describes one TCR beta chain. This sample is part of a study of shared clonotypes between healthy human individuals. When replicate PCRs were run on sorted subsets, they used 200 to 250 ng DNA, about 30,000 T cell genomes. Measured with immunoSEQ multiplex PCR; TCRdb has only the in-frame clones, and not every one. The data contain approximately 980,000 clones, 76% of them singletons. The receptor was derived from a man aged 18 to 29 in good health. The specimen was memory CD4+ T cells sorted from blood. Subset meaning: CD45RA-negative fraction.

The CDR3 here is CASSSGLNTEAFF. The CDR3 DNA reads TGTGCCAGCAGCAGCGGTCTGAACACTGAAGCTTTCTTT. V and J are TRBV5-6 and TRBJ1-1; D ambiguous. V was shortened by 4 bases and J by 0 bases, with 7 bases between the two germline ends. CDR1 is SGHDT and CDR2 is YYEEEE in the germline V gene. CDR3 size: 13 residues.